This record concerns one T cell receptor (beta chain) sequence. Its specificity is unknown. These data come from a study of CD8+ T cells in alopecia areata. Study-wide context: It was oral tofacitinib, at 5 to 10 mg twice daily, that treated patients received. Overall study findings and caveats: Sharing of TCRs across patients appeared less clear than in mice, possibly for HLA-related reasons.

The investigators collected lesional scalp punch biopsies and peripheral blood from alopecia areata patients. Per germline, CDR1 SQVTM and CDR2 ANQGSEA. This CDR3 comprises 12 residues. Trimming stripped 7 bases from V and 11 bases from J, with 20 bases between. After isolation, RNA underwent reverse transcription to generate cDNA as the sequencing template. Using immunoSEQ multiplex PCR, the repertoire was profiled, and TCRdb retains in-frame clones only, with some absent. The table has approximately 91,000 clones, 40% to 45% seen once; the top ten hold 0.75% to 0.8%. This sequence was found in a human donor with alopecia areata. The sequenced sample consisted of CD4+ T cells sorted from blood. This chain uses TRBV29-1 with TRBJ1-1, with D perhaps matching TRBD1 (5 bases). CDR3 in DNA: TGCAGCGGGGGTGAGGGGCAGCTTCGTGCTTTCTTT. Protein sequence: CSGGEGQLRAFF.